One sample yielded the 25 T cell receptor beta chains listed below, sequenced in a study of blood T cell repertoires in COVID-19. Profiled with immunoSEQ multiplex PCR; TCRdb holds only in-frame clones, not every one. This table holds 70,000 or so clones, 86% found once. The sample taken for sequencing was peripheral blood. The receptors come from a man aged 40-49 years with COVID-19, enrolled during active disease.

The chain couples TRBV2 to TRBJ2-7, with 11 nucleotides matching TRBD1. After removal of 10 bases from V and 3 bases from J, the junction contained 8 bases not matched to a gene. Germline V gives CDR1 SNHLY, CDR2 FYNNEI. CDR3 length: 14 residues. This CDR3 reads CATLSGTGGYEQYF. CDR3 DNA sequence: TGTGCCACCTTATCCGGGACAGGGGGCTACGAGCAGTACTTC.

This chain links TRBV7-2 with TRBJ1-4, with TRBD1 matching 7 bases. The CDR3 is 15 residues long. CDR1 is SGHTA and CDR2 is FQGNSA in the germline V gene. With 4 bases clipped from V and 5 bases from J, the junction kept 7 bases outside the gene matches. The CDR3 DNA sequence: TGTGCCAGCAGCTCCCGAGGACAGGAGAATGAAAAACTGTTTTTT. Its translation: CASSSRGQENEKLFF.

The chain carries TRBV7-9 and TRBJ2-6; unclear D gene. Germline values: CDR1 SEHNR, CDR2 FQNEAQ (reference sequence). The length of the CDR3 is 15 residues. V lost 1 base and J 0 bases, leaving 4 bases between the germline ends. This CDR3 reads CASSLGLSGANVLTF. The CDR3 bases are TGTGCCAGCAGCTTAGGACTCTCTGGGGCCAACGTCCTGACTTTC.

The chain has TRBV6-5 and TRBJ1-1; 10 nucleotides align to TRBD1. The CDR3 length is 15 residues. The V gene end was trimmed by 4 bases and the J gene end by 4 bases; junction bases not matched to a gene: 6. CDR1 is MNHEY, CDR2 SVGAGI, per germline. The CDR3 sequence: CASSWGDRGSTEAFF. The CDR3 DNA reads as TGTGCCAGCAGTTGGGGGGACAGGGGAAGCACTGAAGCTTTCTTT.

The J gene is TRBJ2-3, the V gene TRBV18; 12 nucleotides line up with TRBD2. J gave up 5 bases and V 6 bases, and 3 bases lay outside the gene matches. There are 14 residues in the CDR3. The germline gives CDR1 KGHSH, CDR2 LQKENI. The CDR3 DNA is TGTGCCAGCTCTCGGACTAGCGGGGAAGATACGCAGTATTTT. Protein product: CASSRTSGEDTQYF.

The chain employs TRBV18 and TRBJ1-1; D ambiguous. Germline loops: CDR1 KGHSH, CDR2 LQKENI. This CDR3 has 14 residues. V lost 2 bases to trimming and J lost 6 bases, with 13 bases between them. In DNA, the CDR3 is TGTGCCAGCTCACCAGTTGGGGAGGGCTCTGAAGCTTTCTTT. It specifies CASSPVGEGSEAFF.

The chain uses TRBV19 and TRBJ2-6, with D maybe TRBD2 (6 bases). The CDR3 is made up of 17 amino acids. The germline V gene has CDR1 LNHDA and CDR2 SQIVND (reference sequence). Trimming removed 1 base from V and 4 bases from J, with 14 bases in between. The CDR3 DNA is TGTGCCAGTAGTATAGTTAGTACGGGGGTCGGGGCCAACGTCCTGACTTTC. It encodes CASSIVSTGVGANVLTF.

CDR3 DNA sequence: TGTGCCAGCAGCTCTACTAGCGGGGGGGCAACGCAGTATTTT. Its protein is CASSSTSGGATQYF. This chain links TRBV11-2 with TRBJ2-3, with 13 bases aligning to TRBD2. V gave up 4 bases and J gave up 9 bases; unmatched junction bases: 4. Germline V gene sequence: CDR1 SGHAT, CDR2 FQNNGV. There are 14 residues in the CDR3.

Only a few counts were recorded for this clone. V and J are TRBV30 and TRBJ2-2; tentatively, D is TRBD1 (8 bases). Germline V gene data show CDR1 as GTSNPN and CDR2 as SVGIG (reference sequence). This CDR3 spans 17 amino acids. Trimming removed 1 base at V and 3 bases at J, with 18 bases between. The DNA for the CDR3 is TGTGCCTGGAGTGGCCCCGGGGGGACAGGATACACCGGGGAGCTGTTTTTT. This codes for CAWSGPGGTGYTGELFF.

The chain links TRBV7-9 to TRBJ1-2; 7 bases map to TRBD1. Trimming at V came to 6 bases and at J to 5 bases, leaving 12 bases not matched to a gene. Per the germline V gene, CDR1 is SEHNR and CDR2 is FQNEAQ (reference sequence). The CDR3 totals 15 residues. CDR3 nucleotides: TGTGCCAGCAGTCCGAATACCGGGACAGTTTATGGCTACACCTTC. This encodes CASSPNTGTVYGYTF. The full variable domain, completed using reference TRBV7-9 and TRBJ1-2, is DTGVSQNPRHKITKRGQNVTFRCDPISEHNRLYWYRQTLGQGPEFLTYFQNEAQLEKSRLLSDRFSAERPKGSFSTLEIQRTEQGDSAMYLCASSPNTGTVYGYTFGSGTRLTVV.

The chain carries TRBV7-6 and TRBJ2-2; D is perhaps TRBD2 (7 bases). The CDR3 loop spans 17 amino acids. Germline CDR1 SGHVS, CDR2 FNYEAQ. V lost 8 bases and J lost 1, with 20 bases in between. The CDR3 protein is CASSFGGGAQNTGELFF. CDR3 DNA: TGTGCCAGCTCCTTTGGGGGGGGCGCTCAGAACACCGGGGAGCTGTTTTTT.

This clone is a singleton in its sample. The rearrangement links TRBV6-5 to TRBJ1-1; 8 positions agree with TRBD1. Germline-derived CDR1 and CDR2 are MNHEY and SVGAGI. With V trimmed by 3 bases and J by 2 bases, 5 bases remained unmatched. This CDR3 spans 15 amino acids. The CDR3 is CASSYPQGANTEAFF. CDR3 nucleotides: TGTGCCAGCAGTTATCCCCAGGGGGCCAACACTGAAGCTTTCTTT.

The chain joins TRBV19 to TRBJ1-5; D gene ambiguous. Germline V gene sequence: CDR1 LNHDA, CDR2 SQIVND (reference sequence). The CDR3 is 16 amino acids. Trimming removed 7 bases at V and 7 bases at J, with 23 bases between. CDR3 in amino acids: CASKTAEGGNEQPQHF. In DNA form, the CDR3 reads TGTGCCAGTAAGACGGCCGAAGGCGGTAATGAACAGCCCCAGCATTTT.

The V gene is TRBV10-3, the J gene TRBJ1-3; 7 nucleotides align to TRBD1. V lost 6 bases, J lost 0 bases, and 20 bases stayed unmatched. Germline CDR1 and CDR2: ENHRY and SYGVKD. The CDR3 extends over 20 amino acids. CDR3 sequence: CAIRSSGTVLFPYSGNTIYF. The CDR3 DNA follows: TGTGCCATCAGAAGCTCCGGGACAGTCTTATTCCCTTACTCTGGAAACACCATATATTTT.

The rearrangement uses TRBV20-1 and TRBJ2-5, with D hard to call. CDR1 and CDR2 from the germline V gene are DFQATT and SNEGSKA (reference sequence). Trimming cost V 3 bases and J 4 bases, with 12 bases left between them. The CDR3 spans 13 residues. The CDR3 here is CSASDHSGETQYF. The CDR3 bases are TGCAGTGCTAGTGACCACTCAGGAGAGACCCAGTACTTC.

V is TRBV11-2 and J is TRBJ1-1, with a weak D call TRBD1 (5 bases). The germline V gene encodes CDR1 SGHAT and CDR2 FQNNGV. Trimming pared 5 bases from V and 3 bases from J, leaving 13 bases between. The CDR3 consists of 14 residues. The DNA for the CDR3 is TGTGCCAGCAGCCCGGGACTTTGGGACACTGAAGCTTTCTTT. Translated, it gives CASSPGLWDTEAFF. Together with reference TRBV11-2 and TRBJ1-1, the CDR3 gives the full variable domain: EAGVAQSPRYKIIEKRQSVAFWCNPISGHATLYWYQQILGQGPKLLIQFQNNGVVDDSQLPKDRFSAERLKGVDSTLKIQPAKLEDSAVYLCASSPGLWDTEAFFGQGTRLTVV.

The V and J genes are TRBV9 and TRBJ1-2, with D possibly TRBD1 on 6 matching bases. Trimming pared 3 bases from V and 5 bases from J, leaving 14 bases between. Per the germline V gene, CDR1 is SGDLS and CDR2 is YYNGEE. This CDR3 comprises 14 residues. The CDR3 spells CASSGRQDLYGYTF. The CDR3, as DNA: TGTGCCAGCAGCGGCCGACAGGATTTATATGGCTACACCTTC.

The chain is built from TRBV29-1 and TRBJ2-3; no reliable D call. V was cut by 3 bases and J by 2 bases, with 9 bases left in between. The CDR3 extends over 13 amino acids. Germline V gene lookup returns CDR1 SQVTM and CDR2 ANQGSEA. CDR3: CSVDPVDTDTQYF. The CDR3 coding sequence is TGCAGCGTTGACCCGGTAGACACAGATACGCAGTATTTT.

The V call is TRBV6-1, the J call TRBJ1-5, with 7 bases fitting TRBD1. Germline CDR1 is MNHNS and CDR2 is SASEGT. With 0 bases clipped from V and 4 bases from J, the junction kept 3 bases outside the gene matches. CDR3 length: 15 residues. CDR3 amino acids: CASSEAGQTNQPQHF. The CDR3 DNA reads TGTGCCAGCAGTGAAGCGGGACAGACAAATCAGCCCCAGCATTTT.

This CDR3 is CASSTRGGQTDTQYF. CDR3 nucleotides: TGTGCCAGCAGTACCCGGGGAGGTCAGACAGATACGCAGTATTTT. The chain couples TRBV3-1 (or the pseudogene TRBV3-2) to TRBJ2-3, with TRBD2 as a possible D gene (6 bases). V lost 6 bases, J lost 3 bases, and 16 bases lay in between. The CDR3 sequence is 15 residues long. Germline loops: CDR1 LGHDT, CDR2 YNNKEL (reference sequence).

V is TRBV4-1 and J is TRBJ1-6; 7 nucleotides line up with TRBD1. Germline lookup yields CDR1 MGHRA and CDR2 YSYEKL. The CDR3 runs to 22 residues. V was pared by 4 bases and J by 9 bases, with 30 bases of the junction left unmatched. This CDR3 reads CASSPTPQIHRGEFGLASPLHF. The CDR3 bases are TGCGCCAGCAGCCCGACCCCGCAGATACACAGGGGTGAGTTCGGGCTTGCTTCACCCCTCCACTTT.

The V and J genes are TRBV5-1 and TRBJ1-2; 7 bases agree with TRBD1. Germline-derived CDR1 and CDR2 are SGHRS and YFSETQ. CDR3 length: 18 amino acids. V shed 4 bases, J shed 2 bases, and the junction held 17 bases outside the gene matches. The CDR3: CASSGIRSGTDKNYGYTF. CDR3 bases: TGCGCCAGCAGCGGAATAAGATCCGGGACAGATAAAAACTATGGCTACACCTTC.

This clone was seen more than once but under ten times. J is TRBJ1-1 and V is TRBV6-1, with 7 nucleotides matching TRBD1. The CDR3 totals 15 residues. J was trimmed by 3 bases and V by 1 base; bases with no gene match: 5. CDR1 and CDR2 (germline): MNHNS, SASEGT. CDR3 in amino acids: CASSEGRGLYTEAFF. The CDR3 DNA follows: TGTGCCAGCAGTGAAGGGAGGGGGCTCTACACTGAAGCTTTCTTT.

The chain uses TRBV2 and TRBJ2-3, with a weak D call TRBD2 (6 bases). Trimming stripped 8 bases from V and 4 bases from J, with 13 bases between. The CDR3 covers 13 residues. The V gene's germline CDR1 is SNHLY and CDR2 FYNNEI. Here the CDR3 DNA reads TGTGCCAGCGCAGGAGGGGTGGCAGATACGCAGTATTTT. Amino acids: CASAGGVADTQYF.

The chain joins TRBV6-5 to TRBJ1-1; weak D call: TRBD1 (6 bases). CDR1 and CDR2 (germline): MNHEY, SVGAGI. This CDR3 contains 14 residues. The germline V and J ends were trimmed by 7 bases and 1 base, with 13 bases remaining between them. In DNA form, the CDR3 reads TGTGCCAGCACCCCGATGACAGGGAACACTGAAGCTTTCTTT. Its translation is CASTPMTGNTEAFF.